The 26 T cell receptor beta chains presented below share a single source sample, sequenced in a study of blood T cell repertoires in COVID-19 (dated by TCRdb to 2019 to 2021). The library was generated by the immunoSEQ multiplex PCR assay. TCRdb took over this immuneACCESS table, retaining in-frame rearrangements with V and J assigned. Such tables are incomplete; in checked studies, under half of the missing clones stem from an unresolved V gene, and the remainder is unexplained. This sample is represented by tens of thousands of clones; about four fifths of them were singletons. The ten top clones hold nearly 25% of the sample. Sequences were obtained from peripheral blood. Receptors originate from a human donor with acute or convalescent COVID-19. The donor label of this sample is uncertain.

V is TRBV3-1 (or the pseudogene TRBV3-2) and J is TRBJ2-6, with 13 bases matching TRBD2. V shed 3 bases and J 1 base; nucleotides not matched to a gene: 9. This CDR3 has 20 amino acids. Germline V gene sequence: CDR1 LGHDT, CDR2 YNNKEL (reference sequence). The CDR3 sequence is CASSHRTSGGRVSGANVLTF. CDR3 in DNA: TGTGCCAGCAGCCATCGGACTAGCGGGGGACGGGTGTCTGGGGCCAACGTCCTGACTTTC.

CDR3 bases: TGTGCCAGCTCACGAGAGGACAGCTCAAAGTACTTC. Translation: CASSREDSSKYF. The rearrangement links TRBV18 to TRBJ2-7, with D possibly matching TRBD1 (6 bases). V lost 4 bases and J lost 11, with 15 bases in between. Per germline, CDR1 KGHSH and CDR2 LQKENI. The CDR3 runs 12 residues.

The chain has TRBV28 and TRBJ2-7, with a tentative D call TRBD2 (5 bases). In germline, CDR1 is MDHEN, CDR2 SYDVKM. The V end was cut by 6 bases, the J end by 3 bases, with 18 bases between. The CDR3 sequence is 15 residues long. The CDR3 DNA follows: TGTGCCAGCAGAACGTACCTGGCAGGAGGCTACGAGCAGTACTTC. It specifies CASRTYLAGGYEQYF.

The rearrangement uses TRBV28 and TRBJ1-5, with 11 positions matching TRBD1. The junction had 8 bases not matched to a gene; V was cut back by 6 bases and J by 7 bases. Germline V lookup: CDR1 MDHEN, CDR2 SYDVKM. The CDR3 contains 15 residues. CDR3 DNA: TGTGCCAGCAGGGCCTCCGGGACAGGGGGGCAGCCCCAGCATTTT. Amino acids: CASRASGTGGQPQHF.

V gene TRBV5-7 combines with J gene TRBJ1-2; D may be TRBD1 (6 bases). TRBV5-7 belongs to the ORF category, with a function that is uncertain. V shed 1 base and J shed 2 bases, with 12 bases lying between them. This CDR3 has 15 amino acids. The CDR3 DNA follows: TGTGCCAGCAGCTTGCCCCGAACAGGGAACTATGGCTACACCTTC. Translation: CASSLPRTGNYGYTF.

The V gene is TRBV12-3 or TRBV12-4, the J gene TRBJ2-5; the D is unclear. The CDR3 is made up of 13 amino acids. V gave up 5 bases and J gave up 5 bases, with 12 bases separating them. CDR3 amino acids: CASSDKQPETQYF. CDR3 bases: TGTGCCAGCAGTGACAAGCAGCCTGAGACCCAGTACTTC.

Only a few counts were recorded for this clone. The gene calls are TRBV12-3 or TRBV12-4 and TRBJ1-1; D not resolved. V lost 6 bases to trimming and J lost 3 bases, with 11 bases between them. This CDR3 has 13 amino acids. CDR3 sequence: CASRIRRDTEAFF. The CDR3 coding sequence is TGTGCCAGCAGGATCCGACGGGACACTGAAGCTTTCTTT.

The gene calls are TRBV4-3 and TRBJ2-2; D unclear. The germline V gene has CDR1 LGHNA and CDR2 YSLEER. CDR3 length: 14 residues. V was shortened by 7 bases and J by 4 bases, with 13 bases between the two germline ends. The DNA for the CDR3 is TGCGCCAGCAAACAGAAACACCTCACCGGGGAGCTGTTTTTT. Amino acids: CASKQKHLTGELFF.

The V call is TRBV6-6, the J call TRBJ2-5; 7 nucleotides agree with TRBD1. The CDR3 is 14 amino acids. V gave up 6 bases and J gave up 5 bases; unmatched junction bases: 9. Germline CDR1 is MNHNY and CDR2 is SVGAGI (reference sequence). The CDR3 loop reads CASSTGTVGETQYF. For the CDR3, the DNA is TGTGCCAGCAGCACCGGGACAGTAGGGGAGACCCAGTACTTC.

This clone showed up just once. This sequence joins TRBV10-3 and TRBJ2-7; TRBD1 might be the D (5 bases). Looked up from germline, CDR1 is ENHRY and CDR2 is SYGVKD. This CDR3 has 14 residues. Trimming took 9 bases from V and 0 from J, leaving 15 bases between them. CDR3 amino acids: CAISQGSSSYEQYF. For the CDR3, the DNA is TGTGCCATATCTCAGGGCTCGAGCTCCTACGAGCAGTACTTC.

This clone was recorded a few times. V is TRBV11-2 and J is TRBJ1-2; D uncertain. CDR1 and CDR2 (germline): SGHAT, FQNNGV. V lost 4 bases, J lost 5 bases, and 20 bases lay in between. This CDR3 is 16 amino acids long. This CDR3 is CASSSSAIRSSYGYTF. CDR3 DNA: TGTGCCAGCAGCTCAAGTGCTATTCGGTCTAGTTATGGCTACACCTTC.

This chain links TRBV18 with TRBJ2-5, with 9 bases fitting TRBD1. V lost 2 bases to trimming and J lost 9 bases; unmatched junction nucleotides: 10. The CDR3 contains 15 residues. The germline V gene encodes CDR1 KGHSH and CDR2 LQKENI. This CDR3 reads CASSPVPGQGSAQYF. For the CDR3, the DNA is TGTGCCAGCTCACCAGTGCCGGGACAGGGTTCGGCCCAGTACTTC.

The gene calls are TRBV19 and TRBJ2-1; D possibly corresponds to TRBD2 (6 bases). V gave up 5 bases and J gave up 7 bases, with 18 bases separating them. Germline V gene sequence: CDR1 LNHDA, CDR2 SQIVND (reference sequence). The length of the CDR3 is 15 residues. DNA for the CDR3: TGTGCCAGTAGTTATTCCACGGGACTCCAAAATGAGCAGTTCTTC. Its translation: CASSYSTGLQNEQFF.

This chain joins TRBV2 and TRBJ1-3; D uncertain. Looked up from germline, CDR1 is SNHLY and CDR2 is FYNNEI. The length of the CDR3 is 14 residues. Trimming removed 9 bases at V and 0 bases at J, with 12 bases between. CDR3 bases: TGTGCCAGTTTCCGGGTTCTCTCTGGAAACACCATATATTTT. It translates to CASFRVLSGNTIYF.

This clone was recorded once. The V and J genes are TRBV28 and TRBJ1-5; D might be TRBD1 (6 bases). CDR3 length: 14 residues. Trimming took off 6 bases at V and 6 bases at J, with 15 bases between the two ends. Germline V gene data show CDR1 as MDHEN and CDR2 as SYDVKM. Here the CDR3 reads CASRPTGFRQPQHF. The CDR3, as DNA: TGTGCCAGCAGACCAACAGGGTTTCGTCAGCCCCAGCATTTT. Looking up the rest from reference TRBV28 and TRBJ1-5 gives the full variable domain: DVKVTQSSRYLVKRTGEKVFLECVQDMDHENMFWYRQDPGLGLRLIYFSYDVKMKEKGDIPEGYSVSREKKERFSLILESASTNQTSMYLCASRPTGFRQPQHFGDGTRLSIL.

The rearrangement links TRBV6-5 to TRBJ2-7; D gene ambiguous. Germline values: CDR1 MNHEY, CDR2 SVGAGI. CDR3 size: 13 residues. Trimming took 7 bases from V and 2 from J, leaving 12 bases between them. The CDR3, as DNA: TGTGCCAGCAATTTGTACTCCACCTACGAGCAGTACTTC. Translation gives CASNLYSTYEQYF.

The chain links TRBV21-1 to TRBJ2-7; no check of the table's D call, TRBD2, against the DNA was made. TRBV21-1 is described as a pseudogene. This CDR3 comprises 19 residues. The DNA for the CDR3 is TGTGCCAGCAGCAACCGTGCTCTAGCGGGGGGATCGTCGGGGTACGAGCAGTACTTC. Its translation: CASSNRALAGGSSGYEQYF.

The chain is built from TRBV18 and TRBJ2-5; D perhaps matches TRBD1 (5 bases). CDR3 length: 13 residues. V was pared by 3 bases and J by 4 bases, with 9 bases between. CDR1 and CDR2 from the germline V gene are KGHSH and LQKENI. CDR3 amino acids: CASSPTTAETQYF. The DNA of the CDR3 is TGTGCCAGCTCACCCACGACAGCAGAGACCCAGTACTTC.

This clone showed up just a few times. The genes are TRBV6-5 and TRBJ1-2; D ambiguous. Germline lookup yields CDR1 MNHEY and CDR2 SVGAGI. The CDR3 extends over 14 amino acids. V shed 7 bases and J shed 0 bases, with 12 bases lying between them. This CDR3 reads CASNGGSTNYGYTF. The CDR3 DNA reads TGTGCCAGCAACGGCGGGTCAACTAACTATGGCTACACCTTC.

The rearrangement links TRBV12-3 or TRBV12-4 to TRBJ1-1, with D tentatively TRBD1 (5 bases). The CDR3 loop spans 13 amino acids. V lost 6 bases and J 2 bases, leaving 10 bases between the germline ends. The CDR3 reads CASSQTVNTEAFF. The CDR3 region has the DNA TGTGCCAGCAGCCAGACAGTTAACACTGAAGCTTTCTTT.

The rearrangement uses TRBV28 and TRBJ1-1, with D possibly TRBD1 on 5 matching bases. Germline V gene lookup returns CDR1 MDHEN and CDR2 SYDVKM. The V end lost 0 bases, the J end lost 0 bases, and 8 bases lay between the germline ends. The CDR3 contains 15 residues. The CDR3 coding sequence is TGTGCCAGCAGTTTATGGGGGGGAATGAACACTGAAGCTTTCTTT. Amino acids: CASSLWGGMNTEAFF.

The V and J genes are TRBV28 and TRBJ2-6; a possible D gene is TRBD2 (5 bases). Trimming removed 8 bases from V and 1 base from J, with 12 bases in between. Germline V gene lookup returns CDR1 MDHEN and CDR2 SYDVKM. This CDR3 contains 15 residues. The CDR3 region has the DNA TGTGCCAGCGGACTGACGGTTTCTGGGGCCAACGTCCTGACTTTC. Protein: CASGLTVSGANVLTF.

The chain combines TRBV5-1 with TRBJ2-2; 7 nucleotides agree with TRBD2. With 4 bases clipped from V and 2 bases from J, the junction kept 5 bases outside the gene matches. This CDR3 spans 15 amino acids. The germline gives CDR1 SGHRS, CDR2 YFSETQ. The CDR3 coding sequence is TGCGCCAGCAGCCAGAGCGGGATTAACACCGGGGAGCTGTTTTTT. It yields the protein CASSQSGINTGELFF.

This clone was observed a handful of times. J is TRBJ2-3 and V is TRBV10-3; 8 bases line up with TRBD2. V was clipped by 6 bases and J by 5 bases; unmatched bases: 10. Germline-derived CDR1 and CDR2 are ENHRY and SYGVKD. The CDR3 is 15 residues long. CDR3: CAIRQSGRQEDTQYF. CDR3 DNA sequence: TGTGCCATCAGACAGAGCGGGAGACAAGAAGATACGCAGTATTTT.

V and J are TRBV7-9 and TRBJ2-1; D perhaps matches TRBD1 (5 bases). This CDR3 spans 13 amino acids. CDR1 is SEHNR and CDR2 is FQNEAQ in the germline V gene (reference sequence). The V gene lost 1 base and the J gene lost 7 bases, with 8 bases spanning the gap. CDR3 region: CASSLVGANEQFF. Written as DNA, the CDR3 is TGTGCCAGCAGCTTAGTAGGGGCAAATGAGCAGTTCTTC.

The chain joins TRBV9 to TRBJ2-5; D is unclear. The CDR3 is 11 residues long. V lost 2 bases, J lost 10 bases, and 9 bases lay in between. Germline V gene data show CDR1 as SGDLS and CDR2 as YYNGEE. CDR3 loop: CASSVSLIQYF. The CDR3 DNA reads TGTGCCAGCAGCGTCTCTTTAATCCAGTACTTC.